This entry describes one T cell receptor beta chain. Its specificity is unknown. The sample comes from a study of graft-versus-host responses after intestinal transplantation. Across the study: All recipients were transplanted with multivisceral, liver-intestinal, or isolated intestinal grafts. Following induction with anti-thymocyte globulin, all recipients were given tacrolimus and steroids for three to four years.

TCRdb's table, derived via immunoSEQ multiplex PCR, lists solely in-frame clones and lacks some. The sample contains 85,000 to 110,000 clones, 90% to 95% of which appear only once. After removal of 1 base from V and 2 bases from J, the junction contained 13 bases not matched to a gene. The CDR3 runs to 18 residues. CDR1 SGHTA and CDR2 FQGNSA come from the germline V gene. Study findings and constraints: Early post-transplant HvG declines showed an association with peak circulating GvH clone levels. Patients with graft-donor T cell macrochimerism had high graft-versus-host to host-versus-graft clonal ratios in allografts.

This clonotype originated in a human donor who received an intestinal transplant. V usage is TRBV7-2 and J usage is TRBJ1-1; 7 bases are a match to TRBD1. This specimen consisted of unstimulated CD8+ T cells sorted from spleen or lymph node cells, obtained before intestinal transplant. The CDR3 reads CASSLVRGRGLPNTEAFF. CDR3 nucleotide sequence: TGTGCCAGCAGCTTAGTCCGAGGCAGGGGGTTGCCAAACACTGAAGCTTTCTTT.